This T cell receptor beta chain was recovered during a study of regulatory T cells in long-lasting Graves disease. iRepertoire HTBI primers and Arm-PCR of CDR3 regions built TCR beta libraries. TCRdb processed the multiplex PCR reads anew with MiXCR; each CDR3 protein has one entry. Of 350,000 to 500,000 distinct CDR3 sequences in the sample, 14% were seen once. Documented time point: newly diagnosed GD, antithyroid drugs for less than 3 months. The TCR library was made from RNA extracted from PBMCs. The sample holds many counts of this clonotype. A read error may account for a junction end that differs from germline. CDR1 and CDR2 (germline): SGHRS, YFSETQ. CDR3 size: 12 residues. These sequences were also reported in another study, on T cells in Graves' hyperthyroidism and ophthalmopathy. That paper adds: TCR CDR3 underwent first-round RT-PCR with the HTBI primer set.

The sequence derives from a woman between 45 and 60 years old with Graves disease. The chain has TRBV5-1 and TRBJ1-2; 7 nucleotides line up with TRBD1. The source was peripheral blood mononuclear cells (PBMCs), collected at new diagnosis, from a patient treated with antithyroid drugs. CDR3 loop: CASSWDSYGYTF. CDR3 in DNA: TGTGCCAGCAGTTGGGACAGCTATGGCTACACCTTC.